The clone carrying this T cell receptor (beta chain) has more than one count but fewer than ten. The source of the sample is a study of blood T cell repertoires in COVID-19. This table comes from immunoSEQ multiplex PCR, and its TCRdb copy is limited to in-frame clones, with some not included. The profile covers a few hundred thousand clones, with roughly nine tenths appearing a single time and 1.5% to 2% taken by the ten largest. The CDR3 has 14 amino acids. CDR1 and CDR2 from the germline V gene are MNHEY and SVGEGT. Trimming pared 2 bases from V and 2 bases from J, leaving 8 bases between. The origin of this receptor is a man aged 35 to 55 with active or convalescent COVID-19. The V gene is TRBV6-2 or TRBV6-3, the J gene TRBJ2-3; weak D call: TRBD1 (6 bases). The material sequenced was peripheral blood. The CDR3 loop reads CASSYPGHTDTQYF. The DNA of the CDR3 is TGTGCCAGCAGTTACCCGGGACACACAGATACGCAGTATTTT.